This TCR beta chain is drawn from a study of blood T cell repertoires in COVID-19. Whole-study context: The study drew acute and convalescent COVID-19 samples from the United States, Italy and Spain. T cells, B-cell-depleted T cells, or PBMCs provided the cDNA or gDNA that served as material.

Germline CDR1 is MDHEN and CDR2 is SYDVKM. Trimming took 3 bases from V and 6 from J, leaving 12 bases between them. The CDR3 loop spans 14 amino acids. Study processing details: Reference gene primer amplification gave nucleated cell count estimates. Clones were sequenced by immunoSEQ multiplex PCR, and TCRdb holds only the in-frame ones, with some missing. D and trimming come from the DNA, and the V and J calls and clone size come from that table. The table lists about 64,000 clones, under 80% of them singletons. This receptor was obtained from a human donor in a cohort sampled during active COVID-19. V is TRBV28 and J is TRBJ2-1; the D gene is possibly TRBD1 (5 bases). Sequencing used peripheral blood. CDR3 amino acids: CASSFGRVVNEQFF. Written as DNA, the CDR3 is TGTGCCAGCAGTTTCGGCAGGGTTGTCAATGAGCAGTTCTTC.